A selection of T cell receptor beta chains follows, all from one sample in a study of PD-1 blockade in classical Hodgkin lymphoma. The assay was immunoSEQ multiplex PCR, and TCRdb's table has in-frame clones only and misses some. The profile covers about 46,000 clones, with approximately 73% appearing a single time and about 10% taken by the ten largest. Sequenced material: peripheral blood mononuclear cells (PBMCs), taken at baseline. Receptor source: a human donor with classical Hodgkin lymphoma. Both conserved end residues are part of each CDR3. A D gene is named only where the DNA matches it firmly. Rows give clone size only sometimes, using once, few, many, or a class for an expanded clone.

DNA: TGTGCCAGTAGTATCCTCCCGGGACAGGGGAACACTGAAGCTTTCTTT; CDR3: CASSILPGQGNTEAFF; V: TRBV19; J: TRBJ1-1; size: .; D: TRBD1
DNA: TGCGCCAGCAGCTGGGGACAGCAAAGGGACGAGCAGTACTTC; CDR3: CASSWGQQRDEQYF; V: TRBV5-1; J: TRBJ2-7; size: .; D: TRBD1
DNA: TGTGCCAGCAGTGAGGGGCTCTCACCCCTCCACTTT; CDR3: CASSEGLSPLHF; V: TRBV6-1; J: TRBJ1-6; size: .; D: .
DNA: TGTGCCAGCAGCTCCCAAGCGGACAGAACCTATGGCTACACCTTC; CDR3: CASSSQADRTYGYTF; V: TRBV5-5; J: TRBJ1-2; size: .; D: .
DNA: TGTGCCAGCAGTACCGGGACAGGGGGTACGTTCTTC; CDR3: CASSTGTGGTFF; V: TRBV6-5; J: TRBJ2-1; size: .; D: TRBD1
DNA: TGTGCCAGCAGCTTGGGGTTGAACACCGGGGAGCTGTTTTTT; CDR3: CASSLGLNTGELFF; V: TRBV7-3; J: TRBJ2-2; size: .; D: .
DNA: TGTGCCAGCAGCTTGGGCCACCAAGCTCATTCACCCCTCCACTTT; CDR3: CASSLGHQAHSPLHF; V: TRBV5-6; J: TRBJ1-6; size: .; D: .
DNA: TGTGCCAGCAGTTCCGGGACCACTTTCTACGAGCAGTACTTC; CDR3: CASSSGTTFYEQYF; V: TRBV28; J: TRBJ2-7; size: .; D: .
DNA: TGTGCCAGCACCCTTGGTTGGGGAACCCAGCCCCAGCATTTT; CDR3: CASTLGWGTQPQHF; V: TRBV27; J: TRBJ1-5; size: .; D: .
DNA: TGTGCCAGCAGCCCGCGGCGGAGGGAAGAGACCCAGTACTTC; CDR3: CASSPRRREETQYF; V: TRBV6-5; J: TRBJ2-5; size: .; D: .
DNA: TGCGCCAGCAGCTTGTGGCTAGCGGAAGGATTAAGCACAGATACGCAGTATTTT; CDR3: CASSLWLAEGLSTDTQYF; V: TRBV5-1; J: TRBJ2-3; size: .; D: TRBD2
DNA: TGTGCCAGCAGTTACGGGGGGAATCAGCCCCAGCATTTT; CDR3: CASSYGGNQPQHF; V: TRBV6-5; J: TRBJ1-5; size: once; D: .
DNA: TGTGCCAGCAGCAAACACGCATCCGCATACAATGAGCAGTTCTTC; CDR3: CASSKHASAYNEQFF; V: TRBV7-8; J: TRBJ2-1; size: .; D: .
DNA: TGTGCCAGTAGCCCCGGGACAGCCTTCCAAGAGACCCAGTACTTC; CDR3: CASSPGTAFQETQYF; V: TRBV19; J: TRBJ2-5; size: .; D: TRBD1
DNA: TGTGCCAGCAAATGGACCACCTCTGGAAACACCATATATTTT; CDR3: CASKWTTSGNTIYF; V: TRBV6-1; J: TRBJ1-3; size: .; D: .
DNA: TGCGCCAGCAGCCTAATGCCGGGACAGGGACCCAATGAGCAGTTCTTC; CDR3: CASSLMPGQGPNEQFF; V: TRBV5-1; J: TRBJ2-1; size: .; D: TRBD1
DNA: TGTGCCAGCAGCACCGACCCTGTACTGTCAAACACTGAAGCTTTCTTT; CDR3: CASSTDPVLSNTEAFF; V: TRBV7-9; J: TRBJ1-1; size: .; D: .
DNA: TGCGCCAGCAGCTTAGAGCGGTCCTACGAGCAGTACTTC; CDR3: CASSLERSYEQYF; V: TRBV5-1; J: TRBJ2-7; size: once; D: .
DNA: TGTGCCAGCAGTGGAGGAGGGGGAGGAAACACCATATATTTT; CDR3: CASSGGGGGNTIYF; V: TRBV2; J: TRBJ1-3; size: .; D: .
DNA: TGTGCCAGCAGCGAAAGGAGCGGGTACAATGAGCAGTTCTTC; CDR3: CASSERSGYNEQFF; V: TRBV14; J: TRBJ2-1; size: .; D: .
DNA: TGTGCCAGCAGCCCAGACCTGTCCAGGGGCAGTAACTATGGCTACACCTTC; CDR3: CASSPDLSRGSNYGYTF; V: TRBV7-6; J: TRBJ1-2; size: .; D: .
DNA: TGCAGCGCTTCCCAGGACAGTCTTTTGGTCAATGAGCAGTTCTTC; CDR3: CSASQDSLLVNEQFF; V: TRBV29-1; J: TRBJ2-1; size: .; D: .
DNA: TGTGCCACCTCACCCTCCGCTAGCGGGATGGATGAGCAGTTCTTC; CDR3: CATSPSASGMDEQFF; V: TRBV9; J: TRBJ2-1; size: .; D: TRBD2
DNA: TGTGCCAGCAGTACCGGGACAGGGGCCTACGAGCAGTACTTC; CDR3: CASSTGTGAYEQYF; V: TRBV27; J: TRBJ2-7; size: .; D: TRBD1
DNA: TGCGCCAGCAGCTTGAGGGGCAGGGTCAAGGGTCAGCCCCAGCATTTT; CDR3: CASSLRGRVKGQPQHF; V: TRBV5-1; J: TRBJ1-5; size: few; D: .
DNA: TGTGCCAGCAGCGTAGATGGGGGAGAGAACAATGAGCAGTTCTTC; CDR3: CASSVDGGENNEQFF; V: TRBV9; J: TRBJ2-1; size: .; D: .
DNA: TGTGCCAGTAGTGAGGGACCCTCCTATGGCTACACCTTC; CDR3: CASSEGPSYGYTF; V: TRBV19; J: TRBJ1-2; size: .; D: .
DNA: TGCGCCAGCAGCTTGGGGCTAGCGGGCCGCACAGATACGCAGTATTTT; CDR3: CASSLGLAGRTDTQYF; V: TRBV5-1; J: TRBJ2-3; size: few; D: TRBD2
DNA: TGTGCCAGCAGCCCCACAGGGGGGGTTGGCTACACCTTC; CDR3: CASSPTGGVGYTF; V: TRBV9; J: TRBJ1-2; size: .; D: TRBD1
DNA: TGTGCCAGCAGCTTGGGCCAGGTGAATTCACCCCTCCACTTT; CDR3: CASSLGQVNSPLHF; V: TRBV5-4; J: TRBJ1-6; size: few; D: .
DNA: TGCGCCAGCAGCCCCCTGGGACAGGGAGGAAGCAATCAGCCCCAGCATTTT; CDR3: CASSPLGQGGSNQPQHF; V: TRBV4-1; J: TRBJ1-5; size: .; D: TRBD1
DNA: TGCGCCAGCAGCTTGGCAGGGGGAGACACTGAAGCTTTCTTT; CDR3: CASSLAGGDTEAFF; V: TRBV5-1; J: TRBJ1-1; size: .; D: TRBD1
DNA: TGTGCCAGCAGTTCCTATAGGGAGACCCCGCAGTATTTT; CDR3: CASSSYRETPQYF; V: TRBV27; J: TRBJ2-3; size: .; D: .
DNA: TGTGCCAGCAGTTCCGGTCAGGGGGCAGATGCTTTCTTT; CDR3: CASSSGQGADAFF; V: TRBV11-3; J: TRBJ1-1; size: few; D: TRBD1
DNA: TGTGCCAGCCAGTCAAGCGCGGGCGGGGAGACCCAGTACTTC; CDR3: CASQSSAGGETQYF; V: TRBV28; J: TRBJ2-5; size: .; D: .
DNA: TGTGCCTGGAGTGAGTGGAGCGGTAACAATGAGCAGTTCTTC; CDR3: CAWSEWSGNNEQFF; V: TRBV30; J: TRBJ2-1; size: few; D: .
DNA: TGTGCCTGGAAGGTGACAGGGGGCGGCGAAAAACTGTTTTTT; CDR3: CAWKVTGGGEKLFF; V: TRBV30; J: TRBJ1-4; size: .; D: TRBD1
DNA: TGTGCCAGCAGTGACCCCACGACAGTTACCTACGAGCAGTACTTC; CDR3: CASSDPTTVTYEQYF; V: TRBV6-4; J: TRBJ2-7; size: .; D: .
DNA: TGTGCCAGCAGCCGAGCCGGGTCCTTCTCCAACAATGAGCAGTTCTTC; CDR3: CASSRAGSFSNNEQFF; V: TRBV5-4; J: TRBJ2-1; size: .; D: .
DNA: TGTGCCAGCAGCTTAGACAGGGGGCGCACAGATACGCAGTATTTT; CDR3: CASSLDRGRTDTQYF; V: TRBV7-9; J: TRBJ2-3; size: .; D: TRBD1